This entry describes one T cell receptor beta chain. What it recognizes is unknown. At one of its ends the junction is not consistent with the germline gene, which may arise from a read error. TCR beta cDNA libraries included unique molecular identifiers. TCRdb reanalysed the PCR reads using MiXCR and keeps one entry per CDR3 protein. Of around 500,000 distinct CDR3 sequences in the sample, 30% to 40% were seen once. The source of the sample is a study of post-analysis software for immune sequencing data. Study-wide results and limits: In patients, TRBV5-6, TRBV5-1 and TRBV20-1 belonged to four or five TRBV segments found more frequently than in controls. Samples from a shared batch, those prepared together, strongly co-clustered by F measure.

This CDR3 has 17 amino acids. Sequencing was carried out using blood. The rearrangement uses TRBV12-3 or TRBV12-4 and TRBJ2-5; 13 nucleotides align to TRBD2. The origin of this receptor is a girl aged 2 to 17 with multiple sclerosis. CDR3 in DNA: TGTACCAGCAGCCTAGGGGAATTTACTAGCGGGGGGGATATCCAGTACTTC. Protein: CTSSLGEFTSGGDIQYF.